These T cell receptor beta chains were read from a single sample in a study of shared clonotypes between healthy human individuals. Here immunoSEQ multiplex PCR was the method, and the copy in TCRdb shows in-frame clones only, minus some. The sample holds around 720,000 clones, around three quarters seen once. Sequencing used memory CD4+ T cells sorted from blood. The receptors originated from a young woman in good health. The CDR3 runs from the conserved cysteine through the conserved F or W. Fields, in order: CDR3 protein, CDR3 DNA, V gene, D gene, clone size, J gene. The D gene is left open where the match is weak. Clone size is not always given. Where it is, it says once, few, many or a class for expanded clones.

cdr3_aa: CASSIASGSRDETQYF
cdr3_nt: TGTGCCAGTAGTATAGCAAGCGGGAGTCGGGATGAGACCCAGTACTTC
v_call: TRBV19
d_call: TRBD2
clone_size: NA
j_call: TRBJ2-5

cdr3_aa: CASSGTGDGFPYEQYF
cdr3_nt: TGTGCCAGCAGTGGGACAGGGGACGGGTTCCCCTACGAGCAGTACTTC
v_call: TRBV2
d_call: TRBD1
clone_size: NA
j_call: TRBJ2-7

cdr3_aa: CAISDPGRRYYEQYF
cdr3_nt: TGTGCCATCAGTGATCCAGGGAGGCGGTACTACGAGCAGTACTTC
v_call: TRBV10-3
d_call: NA
clone_size: NA
j_call: TRBJ2-7

cdr3_aa: CASSLARGYGYTF
cdr3_nt: TGTGCCAGCAGTTTAGCCAGGGGATATGGCTACACCTTC
v_call: TRBV27
d_call: NA
clone_size: NA
j_call: TRBJ1-2

cdr3_aa: CASHGDGKEQYF
cdr3_nt: TGTGCCAGCCATGGTGATGGGAAAGAGCAGTACTTC
v_call: TRBV6-6
d_call: NA
clone_size: NA
j_call: TRBJ2-7

cdr3_aa: CASSLEVSPWGAEAFF
cdr3_nt: TGTGCCAGCAGCTTAGAAGTCAGCCCTTGGGGAGCTGAAGCTTTCTTT
v_call: TRBV7-2
d_call: NA
clone_size: NA
j_call: TRBJ1-1

cdr3_aa: CSVRFRIMNTEAFF
cdr3_nt: TGCAGCGTTCGATTTAGGATCATGAACACTGAAGCTTTCTTT
v_call: TRBV29-1
d_call: NA
clone_size: few
j_call: TRBJ1-1

cdr3_aa: CASSRIEYSNQPQHF
cdr3_nt: TGTGCCAGTAGTCGTATCGAGTATAGCAATCAGCCCCAGCATTTT
v_call: TRBV19
d_call: NA
clone_size: NA
j_call: TRBJ1-5

cdr3_aa: CAWSVPLGRGKDEQYF
cdr3_nt: TGTGCCTGGAGTGTTCCCTTAGGGCGGGGGAAGGACGAGCAGTACTTC
v_call: TRBV30
d_call: TRBD2
clone_size: NA
j_call: TRBJ2-7

cdr3_aa: CASSILAGGSYNEQFF
cdr3_nt: TGTGCCAGTAGTATACTAGCGGGAGGGTCTTACAATGAGCAGTTCTTC
v_call: TRBV19
d_call: TRBD2
clone_size: NA
j_call: TRBJ2-1

cdr3_aa: CASSFGHTQGNEAFF
cdr3_nt: TGTGCCAGCAGTTTCGGACACACCCAGGGCAATGAAGCTTTCTTT
v_call: TRBV28
d_call: NA
clone_size: NA
j_call: TRBJ1-1

cdr3_aa: CASSQVPGLATGTDTQYF
cdr3_nt: TGCGCCAGCAGTCAAGTCCCGGGACTAGCGACAGGCACAGATACGCAGTATTTT
v_call: TRBV4-1
d_call: TRBD2
clone_size: NA
j_call: TRBJ2-3

cdr3_aa: CASSATGQNYNEQFF
cdr3_nt: TGCGCCAGCAGCGCGACGGGACAGAACTACAATGAGCAGTTCTTC
v_call: TRBV5-1
d_call: TRBD1
clone_size: NA
j_call: TRBJ2-1

cdr3_aa: CASSPSYSHGYTF
cdr3_nt: TGTGCCAGCAGCCCCAGTTACAGTCATGGCTACACCTTC
v_call: TRBV27
d_call: NA
clone_size: few
j_call: TRBJ1-2

cdr3_aa: CASVRGRTSGNTIYF
cdr3_nt: TGTGCCAGCGTACGGGGTCGCACCTCTGGAAACACCATATATTTT
v_call: TRBV19
d_call: NA
clone_size: NA
j_call: TRBJ1-3

cdr3_aa: CASSLQGGGEKLFF
cdr3_nt: TGTGCCAGCAGCTTACAGGGGGGCGGTGAAAAACTGTTTTTT
v_call: TRBV5-4
d_call: TRBD1
clone_size: once
j_call: TRBJ1-4

cdr3_aa: CASSLETGLNTGELFF
cdr3_nt: TGTGCCAGCAGCTTAGAGACAGGGTTGAACACCGGGGAGCTGTTTTTT
v_call: TRBV11-2
d_call: TRBD1
clone_size: few
j_call: TRBJ2-2

cdr3_aa: CASSRGGDQETQYF
cdr3_nt: TGTGCCAGCAGCCGAGGAGGTGATCAAGAGACCCAGTACTTC
v_call: TRBV7-8
d_call: NA
clone_size: NA
j_call: TRBJ2-5

cdr3_aa: CSVEEQGAIWAEAFF
cdr3_nt: TGCAGCGTTGAGGAACAGGGGGCGATCTGGGCTGAAGCTTTCTTT
v_call: TRBV29-1
d_call: TRBD1
clone_size: few
j_call: TRBJ1-1

cdr3_aa: CASRSGTGNQPQHF
cdr3_nt: TGTGCCAGCAGATCCGGGACCGGTAATCAGCCCCAGCATTTT
v_call: TRBV25-1
d_call: NA
clone_size: NA
j_call: TRBJ1-5

cdr3_aa: CASSPPAGGSYEQYF
cdr3_nt: TGTGCCAGCTCACCACCTGCGGGAGGGTCCTACGAGCAGTACTTC
v_call: TRBV18
d_call: TRBD2
clone_size: NA
j_call: TRBJ2-7

cdr3_aa: CASSVQETQYF
cdr3_nt: TGTGCCAGCAGCGTACAGGAGACCCAGTACTTC
v_call: TRBV2
d_call: NA
clone_size: NA
j_call: TRBJ2-5

cdr3_aa: CATPNRGDNEQFF
cdr3_nt: TGTGCCACCCCGAATAGGGGGGACAATGAGCAGTTCTTC
v_call: TRBV28
d_call: NA
clone_size: few
j_call: TRBJ2-1

cdr3_aa: CASSRGEWDTEAFF
cdr3_nt: TGTGCCAGCAGCCGGGGGGAGTGGGACACTGAAGCTTTCTTT
v_call: TRBV11-2
d_call: NA
clone_size: NA
j_call: TRBJ1-1

cdr3_aa: CASSLNPGAETQYF
cdr3_nt: TGTGCCAGCAGCTTGAATCCGGGTGCAGAGACCCAGTACTTC
v_call: TRBV7-3
d_call: NA
clone_size: once
j_call: TRBJ2-5

cdr3_aa: CASSEQEIYGYTF
cdr3_nt: TGTGCCAGCAGTGAGCAAGAAATCTATGGCTACACCTTC
v_call: TRBV2
d_call: NA
clone_size: few
j_call: TRBJ1-2

cdr3_aa: CASFRGQGETQYF
cdr3_nt: TGTGCCAGCTTCAGGGGGCAGGGAGAGACCCAGTACTTC
v_call: TRBV6-1
d_call: TRBD1
clone_size: NA
j_call: TRBJ2-5

cdr3_aa: CASSPGQGRLNEQFF
cdr3_nt: TGTGCCAGCAGCCCGGGACAGGGGAGGCTCAATGAGCAGTTCTTC
v_call: TRBV27
d_call: TRBD1
clone_size: NA
j_call: TRBJ2-1

cdr3_aa: CASSSGRNSYEQYF
cdr3_nt: TGTGCCAGCAGTAGCGGGAGGAACAGTTACGAGCAGTACTTC
v_call: TRBV2
d_call: TRBD2
clone_size: NA
j_call: TRBJ2-7

cdr3_aa: CSVAQSGHGYGYTF
cdr3_nt: TGCAGCGTTGCGCAGTCCGGACACGGATATGGCTACACCTTC
v_call: TRBV29-1
d_call: NA
clone_size: NA
j_call: TRBJ1-2

cdr3_aa: CASSYGVPQDAYEQYF
cdr3_nt: TGTGCCAGCAGTTACGGGGTACCTCAAGATGCCTACGAGCAGTACTTC
v_call: TRBV6-5
d_call: NA
clone_size: NA
j_call: TRBJ2-7

cdr3_aa: CASSATSGSGDEQFF
cdr3_nt: TGTGCCAGCAGTGCTACTAGCGGGAGTGGCGATGAGCAGTTCTTC
v_call: TRBV2
d_call: TRBD2
clone_size: many
j_call: TRBJ2-1

cdr3_aa: CASSPRAMRGRGTGELFF
cdr3_nt: TGTGCCAGCAGTCCACGAGCTATGAGGGGCAGGGGAACCGGGGAGCTGTTTTTT
v_call: TRBV28
d_call: NA
clone_size: few
j_call: TRBJ2-2

cdr3_aa: CASSLWGTSGPETQYF
cdr3_nt: TGTGCCAGCAGTTTATGGGGGACTAGCGGGCCAGAGACCCAGTACTTC
v_call: TRBV28
d_call: TRBD2
clone_size: once
j_call: TRBJ2-5

cdr3_aa: CASSLDLWTSGEETQYF
cdr3_nt: TGTGCCAGCAGCTTAGATCTTTGGACTAGCGGCGAAGAGACCCAGTACTTC
v_call: TRBV11-2
d_call: TRBD2
clone_size: NA
j_call: TRBJ2-5

cdr3_aa: CASSRDKLQGETQYF
cdr3_nt: TGTGCCAGTAGTAGAGATAAATTACAGGGGGAGACCCAGTACTTC
v_call: TRBV19
d_call: TRBD1
clone_size: NA
j_call: TRBJ2-5

cdr3_aa: CATNQVANTEAFF
cdr3_nt: TGTGCCACCAACCAGGTTGCGAACACTGAAGCTTTCTTT
v_call: TRBV10-3
d_call: NA
clone_size: NA
j_call: TRBJ1-1

cdr3_aa: CASSYSGSHEQYF
cdr3_nt: TGTGCCAGCAGTTACTCAGGTTCTCACGAGCAGTACTTC
v_call: TRBV6-5
d_call: NA
clone_size: few
j_call: TRBJ2-7

cdr3_aa: CASSPPVRSGTDTQYF
cdr3_nt: TGTGCCAGCTCACCACCGGTGCGTAGCGGCACAGATACGCAGTATTTT
v_call: TRBV18
d_call: NA
clone_size: NA
j_call: TRBJ2-3

cdr3_aa: CASSTLQGSREQYF
cdr3_nt: TGTGCCAGTAGTACACTACAGGGATCGAGGGAGCAGTACTTC
v_call: TRBV19
d_call: NA
clone_size: NA
j_call: TRBJ2-7

cdr3_aa: CSVATGLAYEQYF
cdr3_nt: TGCAGCGTTGCGACAGGGTTAGCCTACGAGCAGTACTTC
v_call: TRBV29-1
d_call: TRBD1
clone_size: NA
j_call: TRBJ2-7

cdr3_aa: CASGRSNQPQETQYF
cdr3_nt: TGCGCCAGCGGCAGGAGCAATCAACCCCAAGAGACCCAGTACTTC
v_call: TRBV5-1
d_call: NA
clone_size: few
j_call: TRBJ2-5

cdr3_aa: CASSPTRETYEQYF
cdr3_nt: TGCGCCAGCAGCCCGACTAGGGAAACCTACGAGCAGTACTTC
v_call: TRBV5-1
d_call: NA
clone_size: NA
j_call: TRBJ2-7

cdr3_aa: CASSDSTFGGASDEQFF
cdr3_nt: TGTGCCAGCAGTGACTCGACGTTTGGGGGAGCCAGCGATGAGCAGTTCTTC
v_call: TRBV6-4
d_call: NA
clone_size: NA
j_call: TRBJ2-1

cdr3_aa: CSVARTATYEQYF
cdr3_nt: TGCAGCGTTGCCAGGACGGCAACCTACGAGCAGTACTTC
v_call: TRBV29-1
d_call: NA
clone_size: few
j_call: TRBJ2-7

cdr3_aa: CASSESRGLAGDNEQFF
cdr3_nt: TGTGCCAGCAGTGAATCCCGGGGACTAGCGGGAGACAATGAGCAGTTCTTC
v_call: TRBV25-1
d_call: TRBD2
clone_size: many
j_call: TRBJ2-1

cdr3_aa: CAWSLLRGHQDTQYF
cdr3_nt: TGTGCCTGGAGTCTTCTACGGGGGCATCAAGATACGCAGTATTTT
v_call: TRBV30
d_call: NA
clone_size: NA
j_call: TRBJ2-3

cdr3_aa: CASSQDRETQYF
cdr3_nt: TGTGCCAGCAGCCAGGACAGGGAGACCCAGTACTTC
v_call: TRBV5-6
d_call: TRBD1
clone_size: NA
j_call: TRBJ2-5

cdr3_aa: CASSKRTSSGKAGELFF
cdr3_nt: TGCGCCAGCAGCAAACGAACCTCTAGCGGGAAGGCCGGGGAGCTGTTTTTT
v_call: TRBV5-1
d_call: TRBD2
clone_size: NA
j_call: TRBJ2-2

cdr3_aa: CSAFEDTQYF
cdr3_nt: TGCAGCGCCTTCGAAGATACGCAGTATTTT
v_call: TRBV29-1
d_call: NA
clone_size: NA
j_call: TRBJ2-3